Listed below are T cell receptor beta chains from one sample, sequenced in a study of OX40 agonist ivuxolimab in advanced cancers. Sequencing was performed with immunoSEQ multiplex PCR; in TCRdb, only in-frame clones are kept and a portion is missing. The data hold fewer than 90,000 clones, with approximately 89% observed a single time. Sequenced material: CD4+ or CD8+ T cells sorted from blood, taken in a trial of the OX40 agonist ivuxolimab. The receptor set was obtained from an adult with an advanced solid tumor such as melanoma, head and neck, liver or kidney cancer. CDR3s include the opening cysteine and the closing phenylalanine or tryptophan. D genes are given only for firm matches. Clone size is shown for a subset of rows, as once, few, many or a class of expanded clone.

CASSPPPRLAVFNEQFF,TGTGCCAGCAGCCCCCCGCCCCGACTAGCCGTATTCAATGAGCAGTTCTTC,TRBJ2-1,NA,TRBV7-9,TRBD2
CASRRTGSSYEQYF,TGTGCCAGCAGGAGGACAGGGAGCTCCTACGAGCAGTACTTC,TRBJ2-7,NA,TRBV2,TRBD1
CASSQGGARTLTDTQYF,TGCGCCAGCAGCCAAGGTGGGGCTAGGACCCTCACAGATACGCAGTATTTT,TRBJ2-3,NA,TRBV4-1,NA
CASSIGENEKLFF,TGTGCCAGTAGTATAGGGGAAAATGAAAAACTGTTTTTT,TRBJ1-4,NA,TRBV19,NA
CAWSVQGVGGYGYTF,TGTGCCTGGAGTGTACAGGGTGTAGGAGGCTATGGCTACACCTTC,TRBJ1-2,NA,TRBV30,NA
CAWEDEATNEKLFF,TGTGCCTGGGAGGATGAGGCAACTAATGAAAAACTGTTTTTT,TRBJ1-4,NA,TRBV30,NA
CASSYSIQGYEQYF,TGTGCCAGCAGTTACTCGATACAGGGTTACGAGCAGTACTTC,TRBJ2-7,NA,TRBV6-5,NA
CASSDGVVGYGYTF,TGTGCCAGCAGTGACGGGGTAGTGGGCTATGGCTACACCTTC,TRBJ1-2,NA,TRBV6-1,NA
CASSLEGAFGNTIYF,TGCGCCAGCAGTCTAGAGGGGGCGTTTGGAAACACCATATATTTT,TRBJ1-3,NA,TRBV5-1,TRBD1
CASSQDTAGRGFGDTQYF,TGCGCCAGCAGCCAAGATACAGCCGGGAGGGGATTTGGAGATACGCAGTATTTT,TRBJ2-3,NA,TRBV4-3,TRBD2
CASSPPPLLSRGNTEAFF,TGTGCCAGCAGCCCACCTCCCTTATTGAGTCGAGGGAACACTGAAGCTTTCTTT,TRBJ1-1,NA,TRBV11-3,NA
CASSRGLHNEQFF,TGTGCCAGTAGCCGGGGACTTCACAATGAGCAGTTCTTC,TRBJ2-1,NA,TRBV19,NA
CASSLAVTLNTEAFF,TGTGCCAGCAGTTTGGCGGTAACCTTGAACACTGAAGCTTTCTTT,TRBJ1-1,once,TRBV28,NA
CASSLVGTPATRYTF,TGTGCCAGCAGCTTAGTAGGGACACCTGCAACGCGCTACACCTTC,TRBJ1-2,NA,TRBV7-9,NA
CASSQGRLAGDTGELFF,TGTGCCAGCAGCCAAGGTCGTCTAGCGGGAGACACCGGGGAGCTGTTTTTT,TRBJ2-2,NA,TRBV14,TRBD2
CASSITPPGRYGYTF,TGTGCCAGTAGTATTACACCGCCAGGGCGCTATGGCTACACCTTC,TRBJ1-2,NA,TRBV19,NA
CAISGSKSSYNEQFF,TGTGCCATCAGTGGTAGTAAGAGCTCCTACAATGAGCAGTTCTTC,TRBJ2-1,NA,TRBV10-3,NA
CASSAALLTDTQYF,TGTGCCAGCAGTGCCGCACTCTTGACAGATACGCAGTATTTT,TRBJ2-3,NA,TRBV25-1,NA
CASSFQSGTDTQYF,TGCGCCAGCAGCTTCCAATCAGGTACAGATACGCAGTATTTT,TRBJ2-3,NA,TRBV5-1,NA
CASSPPSGTPPLNEQFF,TGTGCCAGCTCACCCCCGAGCGGGACTCCCCCCTTGAATGAGCAGTTCTTC,TRBJ2-1,NA,TRBV18,TRBD2
CASSSAGTWGKGQFF,TGTGCCAGCAGCTCCGCGGGGACCTGGGGCAAGGGGCAGTTCTTC,TRBJ2-1,NA,TRBV7-2,NA
CASRPNLGLAGLNEQFF,TGTGCCAGCAGACCAAATCTGGGACTAGCGGGTTTAAATGAGCAGTTCTTC,TRBJ2-1,NA,TRBV14,TRBD2
CASSASGTSGRPPGFNEQFF,TGTGCCAGCAGTGCGTCCGGAACTAGCGGGAGGCCCCCGGGTTTCAATGAGCAGTTCTTC,TRBJ2-1,NA,TRBV6-4,TRBD2
CASSYEDTQYF,TGTGCCAGCAGTTATGAGGATACGCAGTATTTT,TRBJ2-3,once,TRBV6-1,NA
CASSSRQAPANNEQFF,TGTGCCAGTAGTTCCCGACAGGCACCAGCGAACAATGAGCAGTTCTTC,TRBJ2-1,NA,TRBV19,NA
CASARPGTDTQYF,TGTGCTAGTGCCCGGCCGGGGACAGATACGCAGTATTTT,TRBJ2-3,NA,TRBV12-5,NA
CASSSNQQGVRKETQYF,TGTGCCAGCTCCTCAAATCAGCAGGGGGTGAGGAAAGAGACCCAGTACTTC,TRBJ2-5,NA,TRBV19,TRBD1
CASSYRGSGSGYTF,TGTGCCAGCAGTTACAGGGGCTCAGGTAGTGGCTACACCTTC,TRBJ1-2,NA,TRBV6-5,NA
CASSRRGTETQYF,TGTGCCAGCAGTCGACGCGGGACGGAGACCCAGTACTTC,TRBJ2-5,NA,TRBV27,NA
CASSLGIRGRGRETQYF,TGTGCCAGCAGCTTAGGGATACGGGGAAGAGGGAGGGAGACCCAGTACTTC,TRBJ2-5,NA,TRBV7-8,NA
CASSLGGRGQQETQYF,TGTGCCAGCAGCTTAGGGGGTCGCGGGCAGCAAGAGACCCAGTACTTC,TRBJ2-5,NA,TRBV7-2,NA
CASSLTGANYGYTF,TGTGCCAGCAGCTTAACAGGAGCTAACTATGGCTACACCTTC,TRBJ1-2,NA,TRBV5-4,NA
CASRTSGGSLSGANVLTF,TGTGCCAGCAGGACTTCTGGAGGCTCCCTCTCTGGGGCCAACGTCCTGACTTTC,TRBJ2-6,NA,TRBV28,NA
CASSPDRVGEQYF,TGTGCCAGCAGCCCCGACAGGGTCGGCGAGCAGTACTTC,TRBJ2-7,NA,TRBV7-8,TRBD1